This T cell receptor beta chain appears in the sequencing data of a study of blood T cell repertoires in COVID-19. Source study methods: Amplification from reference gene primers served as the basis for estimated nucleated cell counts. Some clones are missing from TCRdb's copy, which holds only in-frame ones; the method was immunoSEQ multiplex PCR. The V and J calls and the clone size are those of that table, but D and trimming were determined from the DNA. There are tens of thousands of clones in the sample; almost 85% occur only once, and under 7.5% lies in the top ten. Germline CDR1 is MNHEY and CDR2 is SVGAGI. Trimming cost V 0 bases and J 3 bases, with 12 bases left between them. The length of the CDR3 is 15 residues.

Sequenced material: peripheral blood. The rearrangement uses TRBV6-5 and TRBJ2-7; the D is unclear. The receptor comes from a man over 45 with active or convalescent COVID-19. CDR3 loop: CASSYSFRDIYEQYF. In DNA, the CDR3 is TGTGCCAGCAGTTACTCGTTCAGAGACATCTACGAGCAGTACTTC.